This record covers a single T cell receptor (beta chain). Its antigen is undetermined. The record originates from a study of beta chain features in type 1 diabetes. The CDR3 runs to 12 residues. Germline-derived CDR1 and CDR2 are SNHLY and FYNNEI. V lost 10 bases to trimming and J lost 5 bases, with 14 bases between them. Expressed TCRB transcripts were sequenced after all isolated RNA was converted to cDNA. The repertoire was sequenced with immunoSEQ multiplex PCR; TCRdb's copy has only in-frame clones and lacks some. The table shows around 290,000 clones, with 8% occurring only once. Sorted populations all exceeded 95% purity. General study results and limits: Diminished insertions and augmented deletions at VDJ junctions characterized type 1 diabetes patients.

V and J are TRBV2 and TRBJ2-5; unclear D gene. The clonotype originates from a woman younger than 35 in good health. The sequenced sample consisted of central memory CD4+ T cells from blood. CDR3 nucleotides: TGTGCCACCTCAGTCGTTACGGAGACCCAGTACTTC. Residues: CATSVVTETQYF.